This TCR beta chain was recovered during a study of cytomegalovirus exposure and HLA in healthy donors. Remarks on this clone: Other DNA sequences of this sample code for an identical CDR3.

This CDR3 has 14 residues. The V gene's germline CDR1 is MNHNS and CDR2 SASEGT. Between the trimmed V and J ends, which lost 1 base and 5 bases, there was a span of 8 bases. Primers for the PCR totalled 60 Vbeta and 13 Jbeta. Sequenced by immunoSEQ multiplex PCR; TCRdb stores in-frame clones only, minus some. This repertoire shows roughly 140,000 clones, 80% found once; its top ten account for 4.5% to 6%. The chain has TRBV6-1 and TRBJ1-4; D perhaps matches TRBD1 (6 bases). The TCR sequence derives from a male donor in good health and CMV-seronegative. The material sequenced was PBMCs. CDR3 residues: CASSEGTVNEKLFF. The CDR3 DNA is TGTGCCAGCAGTGAAGGGACAGTGAATGAAAAACTGTTTTTT.